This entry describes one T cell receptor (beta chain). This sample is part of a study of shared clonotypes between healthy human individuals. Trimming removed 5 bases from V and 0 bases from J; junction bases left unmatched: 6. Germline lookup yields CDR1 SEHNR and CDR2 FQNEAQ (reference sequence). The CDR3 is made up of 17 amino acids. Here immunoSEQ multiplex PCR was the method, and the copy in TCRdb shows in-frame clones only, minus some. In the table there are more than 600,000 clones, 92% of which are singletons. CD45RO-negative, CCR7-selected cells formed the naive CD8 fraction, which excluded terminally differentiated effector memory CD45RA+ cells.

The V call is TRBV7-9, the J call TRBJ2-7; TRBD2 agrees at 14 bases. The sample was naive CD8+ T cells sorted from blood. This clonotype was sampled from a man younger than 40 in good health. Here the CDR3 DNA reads TGTGCCAGCAGCCCCTATGGACTAGCGGGGGGCTCCTACGAGCAGTACTTC. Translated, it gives CASSPYGLAGGSYEQYF.